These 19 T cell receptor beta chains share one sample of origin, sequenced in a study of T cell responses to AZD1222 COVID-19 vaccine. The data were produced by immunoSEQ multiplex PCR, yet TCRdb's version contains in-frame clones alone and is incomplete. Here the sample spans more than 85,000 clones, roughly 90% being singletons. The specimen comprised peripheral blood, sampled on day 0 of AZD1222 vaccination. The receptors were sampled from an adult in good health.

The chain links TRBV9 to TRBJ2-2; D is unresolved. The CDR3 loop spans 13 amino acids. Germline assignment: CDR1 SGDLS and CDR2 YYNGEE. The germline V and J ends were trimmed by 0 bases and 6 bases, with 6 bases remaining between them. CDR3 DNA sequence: TGTGCCAGCAGCGTAGGACTTGCCGGGGAGCTGTTTTTT. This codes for CASSVGLAGELFF.

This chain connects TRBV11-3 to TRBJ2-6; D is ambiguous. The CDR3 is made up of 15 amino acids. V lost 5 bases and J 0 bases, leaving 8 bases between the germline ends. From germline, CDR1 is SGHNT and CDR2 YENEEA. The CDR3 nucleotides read TGTGCCAGCAGCCATACAGTCTCTGGGGCCAACGTCCTGACTTTC. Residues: CASSHTVSGANVLTF.

The CDR3 DNA is TGTGCCAGCAGTGAAGGGCAGGGGTACTATGGCTACACCTTC. Its translation: CASSEGQGYYGYTF. The chain uses TRBV6-1 and TRBJ1-2; TRBD1 is a possible D gene (6 bases). The germline V and J ends were trimmed by 1 base and 3 bases, with 9 bases remaining between them. CDR3 size: 14 residues. Germline V gives CDR1 MNHNS, CDR2 SASEGT.

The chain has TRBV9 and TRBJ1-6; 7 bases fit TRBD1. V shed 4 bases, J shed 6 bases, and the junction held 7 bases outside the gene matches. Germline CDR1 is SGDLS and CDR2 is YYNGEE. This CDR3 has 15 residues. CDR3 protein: CASSPGQVSNSPLHF. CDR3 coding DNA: TGTGCCAGCAGCCCCGGACAGGTGTCTAATTCACCCCTCCACTTT.

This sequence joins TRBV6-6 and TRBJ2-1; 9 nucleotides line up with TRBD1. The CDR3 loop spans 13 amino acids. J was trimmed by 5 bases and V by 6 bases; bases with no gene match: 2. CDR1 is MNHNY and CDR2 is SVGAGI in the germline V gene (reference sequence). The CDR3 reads CASSRQGDNEQFF. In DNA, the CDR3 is TGTGCCAGCAGCCGACAGGGGGACAATGAGCAGTTCTTC.

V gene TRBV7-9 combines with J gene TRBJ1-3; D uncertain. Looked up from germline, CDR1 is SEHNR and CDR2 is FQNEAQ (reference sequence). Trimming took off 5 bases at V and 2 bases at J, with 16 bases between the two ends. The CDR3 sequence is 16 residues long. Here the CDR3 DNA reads TGTGCCAGCAGCGACCGAAAGAGTCGAACTGGAAACACCATATATTTT. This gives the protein CASSDRKSRTGNTIYF.

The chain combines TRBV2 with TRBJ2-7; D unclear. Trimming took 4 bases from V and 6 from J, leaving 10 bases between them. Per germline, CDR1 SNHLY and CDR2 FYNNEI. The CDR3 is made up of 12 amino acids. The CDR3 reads CASSGGSGEQYF. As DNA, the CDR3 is TGTGCCAGCAGTGGGGGTTCTGGCGAGCAGTACTTC.

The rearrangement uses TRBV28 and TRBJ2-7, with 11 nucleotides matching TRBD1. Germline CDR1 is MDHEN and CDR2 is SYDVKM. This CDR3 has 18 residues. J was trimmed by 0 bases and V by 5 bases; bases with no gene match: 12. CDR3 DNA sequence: TGTGCCAGCAGTCCCTGGGGACAGGGGGGCGGGAGCTCCTACGAGCAGTACTTC. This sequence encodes CASSPWGQGGGSSYEQYF.

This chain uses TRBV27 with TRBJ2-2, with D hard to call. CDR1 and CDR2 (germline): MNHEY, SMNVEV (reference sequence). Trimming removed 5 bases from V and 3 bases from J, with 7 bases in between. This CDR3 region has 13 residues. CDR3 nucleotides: TGTGCCAGCAGTCCCCAACACACCGGGGAGCTGTTTTTT. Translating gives CASSPQHTGELFF.

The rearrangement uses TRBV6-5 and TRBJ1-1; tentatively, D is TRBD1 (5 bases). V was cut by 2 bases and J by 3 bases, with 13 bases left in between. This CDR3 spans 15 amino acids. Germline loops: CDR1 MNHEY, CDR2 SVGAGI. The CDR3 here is CASSYRDGWDTEAFF. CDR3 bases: TGTGCCAGCAGTTACCGGGACGGCTGGGACACTGAAGCTTTCTTT.

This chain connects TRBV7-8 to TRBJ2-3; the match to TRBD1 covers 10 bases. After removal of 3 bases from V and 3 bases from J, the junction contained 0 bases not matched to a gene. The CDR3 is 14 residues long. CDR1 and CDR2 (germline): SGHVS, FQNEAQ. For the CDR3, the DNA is TGTGCCAGCAGCTTGGACAGGGGGACAGATACGCAGTATTTT. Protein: CASSLDRGTDTQYF. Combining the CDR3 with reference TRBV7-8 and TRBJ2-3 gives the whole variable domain GAGVSQSPRYKVAKRGQDVALRCDPISGHVSLFWYQQALGQGPEFLTYFQNEAQLDKSGLPSDRFFAERPEGSVSTLKIQRTQQEDSAVYLCASSLDRGTDTQYFGPGTRLTVL.

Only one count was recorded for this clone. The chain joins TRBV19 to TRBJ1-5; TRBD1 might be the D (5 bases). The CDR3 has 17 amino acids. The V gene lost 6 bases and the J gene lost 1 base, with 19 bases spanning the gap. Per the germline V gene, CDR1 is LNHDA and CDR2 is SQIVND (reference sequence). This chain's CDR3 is CASSDQHPGVSNQPQHF. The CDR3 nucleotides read TGTGCCAGTAGCGACCAACACCCGGGGGTCAGCAATCAGCCCCAGCATTTT.

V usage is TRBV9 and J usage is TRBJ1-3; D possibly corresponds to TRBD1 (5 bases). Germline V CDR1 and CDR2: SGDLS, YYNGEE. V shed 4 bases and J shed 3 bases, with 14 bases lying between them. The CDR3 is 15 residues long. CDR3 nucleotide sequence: TGTGCCAGCAGCTCGGGACTGGCGGGTGGAAACACCATATATTTT. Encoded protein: CASSSGLAGGNTIYF.

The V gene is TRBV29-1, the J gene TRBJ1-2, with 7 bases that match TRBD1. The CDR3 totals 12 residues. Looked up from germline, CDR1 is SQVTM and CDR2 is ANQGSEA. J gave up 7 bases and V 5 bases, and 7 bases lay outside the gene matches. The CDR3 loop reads CSVSIDRVGYTF. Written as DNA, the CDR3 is TGCAGCGTTTCAATCGACAGGGTTGGCTACACCTTC.

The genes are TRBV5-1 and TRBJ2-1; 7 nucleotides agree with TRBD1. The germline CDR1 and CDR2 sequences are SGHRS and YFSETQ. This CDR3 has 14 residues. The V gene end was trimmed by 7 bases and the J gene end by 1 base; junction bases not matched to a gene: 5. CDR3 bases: TGCGCCAGCGCGGACAGGTATTCCTACAATGAGCAGTTCTTC. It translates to CASADRYSYNEQFF.

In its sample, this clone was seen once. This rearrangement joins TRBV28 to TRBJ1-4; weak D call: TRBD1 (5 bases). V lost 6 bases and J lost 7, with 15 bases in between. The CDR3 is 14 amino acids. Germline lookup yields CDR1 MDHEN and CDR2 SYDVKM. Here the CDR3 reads CASSHLDGAEKLFF. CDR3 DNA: TGTGCCAGCAGCCACTTGGATGGGGCTGAAAAACTGTTTTTT.

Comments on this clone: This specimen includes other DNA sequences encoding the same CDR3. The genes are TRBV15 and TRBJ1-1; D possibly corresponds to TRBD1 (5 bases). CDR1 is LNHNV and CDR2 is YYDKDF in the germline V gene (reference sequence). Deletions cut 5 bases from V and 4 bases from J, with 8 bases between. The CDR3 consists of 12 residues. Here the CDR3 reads CATSRGGTEAFF. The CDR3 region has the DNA TGTGCCACCAGCCGGGGGGGCACTGAAGCTTTCTTT.

DNA for the CDR3: TGTGCCAGCAGCTTTAGTTCGCGCTTCACCTCCGCGGCCACTGAAGCTTTCTTT. Translation gives CASSFSSRFTSAATEAFF. The chain couples TRBV5-6 to TRBJ1-1; D is unresolved. The CDR3 runs to 18 residues. Germline V gene lookup returns CDR1 SGHDT and CDR2 YYEEEE. The germline V and J ends were trimmed by 2 bases and 4 bases, with 24 bases remaining between them.

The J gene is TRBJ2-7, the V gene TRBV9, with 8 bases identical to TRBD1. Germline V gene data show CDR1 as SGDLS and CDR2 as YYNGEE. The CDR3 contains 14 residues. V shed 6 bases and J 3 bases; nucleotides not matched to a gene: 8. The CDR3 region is CASTPPGQDYEQYF. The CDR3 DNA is TGTGCCAGCACCCCGCCGGGACAGGACTACGAGCAGTACTTC.